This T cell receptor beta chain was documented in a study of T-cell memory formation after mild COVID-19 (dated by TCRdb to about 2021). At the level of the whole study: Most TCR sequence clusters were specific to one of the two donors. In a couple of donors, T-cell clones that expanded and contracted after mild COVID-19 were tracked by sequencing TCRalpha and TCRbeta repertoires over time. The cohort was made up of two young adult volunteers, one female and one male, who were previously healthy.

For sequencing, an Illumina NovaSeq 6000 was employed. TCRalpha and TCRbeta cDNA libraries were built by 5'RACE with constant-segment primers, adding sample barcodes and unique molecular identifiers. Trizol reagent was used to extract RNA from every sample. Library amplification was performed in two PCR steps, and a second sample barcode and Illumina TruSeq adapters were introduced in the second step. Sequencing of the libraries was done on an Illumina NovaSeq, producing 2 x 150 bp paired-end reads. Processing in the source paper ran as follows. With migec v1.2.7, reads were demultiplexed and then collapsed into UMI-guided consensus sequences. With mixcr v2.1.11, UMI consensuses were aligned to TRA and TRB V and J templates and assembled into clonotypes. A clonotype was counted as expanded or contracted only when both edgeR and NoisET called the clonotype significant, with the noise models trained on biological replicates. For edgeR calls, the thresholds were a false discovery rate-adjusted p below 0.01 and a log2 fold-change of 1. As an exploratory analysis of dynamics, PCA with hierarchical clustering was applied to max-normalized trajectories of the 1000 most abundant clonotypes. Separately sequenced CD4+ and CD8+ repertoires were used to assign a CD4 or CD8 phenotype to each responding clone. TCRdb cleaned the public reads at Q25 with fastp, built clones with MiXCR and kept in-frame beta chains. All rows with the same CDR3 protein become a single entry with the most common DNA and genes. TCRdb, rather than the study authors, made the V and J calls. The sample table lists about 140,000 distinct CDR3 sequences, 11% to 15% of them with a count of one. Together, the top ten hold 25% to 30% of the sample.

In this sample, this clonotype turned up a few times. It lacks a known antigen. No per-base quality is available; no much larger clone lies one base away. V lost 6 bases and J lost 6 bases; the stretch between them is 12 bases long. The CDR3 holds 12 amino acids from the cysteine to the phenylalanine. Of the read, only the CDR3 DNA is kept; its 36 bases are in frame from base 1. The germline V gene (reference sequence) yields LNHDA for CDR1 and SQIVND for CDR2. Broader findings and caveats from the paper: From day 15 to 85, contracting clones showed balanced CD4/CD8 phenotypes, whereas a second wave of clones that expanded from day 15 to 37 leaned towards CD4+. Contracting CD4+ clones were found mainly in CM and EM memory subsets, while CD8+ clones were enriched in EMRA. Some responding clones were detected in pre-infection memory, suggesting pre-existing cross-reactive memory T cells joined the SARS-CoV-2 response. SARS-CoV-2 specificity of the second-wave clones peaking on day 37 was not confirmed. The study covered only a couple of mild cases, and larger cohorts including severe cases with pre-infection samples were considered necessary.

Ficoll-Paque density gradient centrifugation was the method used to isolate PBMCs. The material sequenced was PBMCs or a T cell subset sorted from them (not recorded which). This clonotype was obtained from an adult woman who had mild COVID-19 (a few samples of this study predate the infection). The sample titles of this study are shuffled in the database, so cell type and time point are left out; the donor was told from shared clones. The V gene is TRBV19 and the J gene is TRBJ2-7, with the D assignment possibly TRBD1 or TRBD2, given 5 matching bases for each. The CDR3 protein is CASRAGRGEQYF. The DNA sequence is TGTGCCAGTAGGGCAGGGAGAGGCGAGCAGTACTTC.